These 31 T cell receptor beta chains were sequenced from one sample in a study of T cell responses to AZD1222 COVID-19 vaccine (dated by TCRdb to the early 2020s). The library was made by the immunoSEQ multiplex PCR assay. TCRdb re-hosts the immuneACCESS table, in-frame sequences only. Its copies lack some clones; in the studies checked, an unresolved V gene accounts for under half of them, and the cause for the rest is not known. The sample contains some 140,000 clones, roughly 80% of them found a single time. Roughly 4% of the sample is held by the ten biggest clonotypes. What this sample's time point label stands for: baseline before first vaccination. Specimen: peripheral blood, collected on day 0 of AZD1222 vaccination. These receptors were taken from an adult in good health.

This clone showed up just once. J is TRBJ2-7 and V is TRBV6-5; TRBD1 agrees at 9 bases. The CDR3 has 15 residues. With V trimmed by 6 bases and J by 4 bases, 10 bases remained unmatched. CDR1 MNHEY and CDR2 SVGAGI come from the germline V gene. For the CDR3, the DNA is TGTGCCAGCAGCCGCCCGGACAGGGGTATATACGAGCAGTACTTC. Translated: CASSRPDRGIYEQYF.

CDR3 sequence (DNA): TGTGCCAGCAGCTTTAGGTATGGCAGGGAGAGGAACACTGAAGCTTTCTTT. This sequence encodes CASSFRYGRERNTEAFF. This chain connects TRBV11-2 to TRBJ1-1; perhaps TRBD1 as D (5 bases). Trimming left V 3 bases short and J 1 base short, with 18 bases between. This CDR3 comprises 17 residues. CDR1 and CDR2 (germline): SGHAT, FQNNGV.

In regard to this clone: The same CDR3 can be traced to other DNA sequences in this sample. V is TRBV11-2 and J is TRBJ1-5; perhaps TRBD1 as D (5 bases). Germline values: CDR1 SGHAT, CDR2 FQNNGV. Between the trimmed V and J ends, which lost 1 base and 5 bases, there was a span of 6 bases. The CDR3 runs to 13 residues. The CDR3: CASSLVGDQPQHF. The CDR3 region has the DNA TGTGCCAGCAGCTTAGTGGGGGATCAGCCCCAGCATTTT.

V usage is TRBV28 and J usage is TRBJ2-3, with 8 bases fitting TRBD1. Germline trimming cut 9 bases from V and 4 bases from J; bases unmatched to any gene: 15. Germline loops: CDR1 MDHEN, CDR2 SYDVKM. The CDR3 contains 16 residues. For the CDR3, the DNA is TGTGCCAGTGTTTCACCAGAGACAGGGGTGGCAGATACGCAGTATTTT. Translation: CASVSPETGVADTQYF. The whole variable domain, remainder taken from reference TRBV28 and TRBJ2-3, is DVKVTQSSRYLVKRTGEKVFLECVQDMDHENMFWYRQDPGLGLRLIYFSYDVKMKEKGDIPEGYSVSREKKERFSLILESASTNQTSMYLCASVSPETGVADTQYFGPGTRLTVL.

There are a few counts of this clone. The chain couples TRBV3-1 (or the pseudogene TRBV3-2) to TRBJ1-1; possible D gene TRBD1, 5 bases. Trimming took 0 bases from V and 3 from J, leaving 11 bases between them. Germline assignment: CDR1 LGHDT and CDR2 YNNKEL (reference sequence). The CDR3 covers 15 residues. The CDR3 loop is CASSQEVQGYTEAFF. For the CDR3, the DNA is TGTGCCAGCAGCCAAGAGGTTCAGGGCTACACTGAAGCTTTCTTT.

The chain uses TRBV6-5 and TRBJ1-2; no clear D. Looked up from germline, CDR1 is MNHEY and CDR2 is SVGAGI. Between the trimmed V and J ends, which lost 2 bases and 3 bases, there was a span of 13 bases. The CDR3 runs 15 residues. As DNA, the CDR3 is TGTGCCAGCAGTTACGAACCGATGGTTCACTATGGCTACACCTTC. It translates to CASSYEPMVHYGYTF.

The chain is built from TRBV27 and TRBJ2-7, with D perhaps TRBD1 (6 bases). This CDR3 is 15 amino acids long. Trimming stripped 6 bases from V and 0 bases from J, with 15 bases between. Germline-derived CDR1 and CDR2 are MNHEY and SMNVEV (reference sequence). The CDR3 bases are TGTGCCAGCAGCAGAAACAGGGTTAGCTCCTACGAGCAGTACTTC. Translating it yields CASSRNRVSSYEQYF.

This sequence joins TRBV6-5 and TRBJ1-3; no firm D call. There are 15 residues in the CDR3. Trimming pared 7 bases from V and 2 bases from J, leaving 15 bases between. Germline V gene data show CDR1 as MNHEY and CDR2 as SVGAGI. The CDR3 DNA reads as TGTGCCAGCATTTTCGAGAGGAGCACTGGAAACACCATATATTTT. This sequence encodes CASIFERSTGNTIYF.

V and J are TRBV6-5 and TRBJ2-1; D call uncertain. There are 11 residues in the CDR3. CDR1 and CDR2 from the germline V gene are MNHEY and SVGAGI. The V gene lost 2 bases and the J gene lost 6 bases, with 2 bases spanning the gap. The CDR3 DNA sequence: TGTGCCAGCAGTTACAGCAATGAGCAGTTCTTC. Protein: CASSYSNEQFF.

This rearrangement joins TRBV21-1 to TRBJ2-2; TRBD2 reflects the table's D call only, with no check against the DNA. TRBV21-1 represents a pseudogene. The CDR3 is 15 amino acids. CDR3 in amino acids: CASSQPLVGAGELFF. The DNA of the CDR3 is TGTGCCAGCAGCCAGCCATTGGTCGGGGCCGGGGAGCTGTTTTTT.

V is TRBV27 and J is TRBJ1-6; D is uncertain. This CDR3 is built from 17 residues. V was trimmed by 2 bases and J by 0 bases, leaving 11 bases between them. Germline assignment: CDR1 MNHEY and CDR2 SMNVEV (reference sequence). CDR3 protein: CASSLVLGSSYNSPLHF. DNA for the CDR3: TGTGCCAGCAGTTTAGTTCTGGGGAGCTCCTATAATTCACCCCTCCACTTT.

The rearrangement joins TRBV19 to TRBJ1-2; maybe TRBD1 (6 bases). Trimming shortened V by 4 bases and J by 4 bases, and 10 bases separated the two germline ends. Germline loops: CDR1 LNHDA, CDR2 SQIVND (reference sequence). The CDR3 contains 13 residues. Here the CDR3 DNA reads TGTGCCAGTAGTAGAGGGGGTGGCTATGGCTACACCTTC. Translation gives CASSRGGGYGYTF.

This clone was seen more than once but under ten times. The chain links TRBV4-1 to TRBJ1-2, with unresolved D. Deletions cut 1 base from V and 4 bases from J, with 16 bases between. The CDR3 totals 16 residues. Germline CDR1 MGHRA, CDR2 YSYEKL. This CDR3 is CASSQVVLVGGYGYTF. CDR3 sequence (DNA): TGCGCCAGCAGCCAAGTCGTGCTCGTAGGAGGCTATGGCTACACCTTC.

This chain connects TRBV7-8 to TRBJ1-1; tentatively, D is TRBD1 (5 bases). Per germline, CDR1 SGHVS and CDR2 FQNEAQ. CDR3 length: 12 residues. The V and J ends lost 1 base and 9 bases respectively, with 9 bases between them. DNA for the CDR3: TGTGCCAGCAGCTTAGTGGAGGGGAAAGCTTTCTTT. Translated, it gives CASSLVEGKAFF.

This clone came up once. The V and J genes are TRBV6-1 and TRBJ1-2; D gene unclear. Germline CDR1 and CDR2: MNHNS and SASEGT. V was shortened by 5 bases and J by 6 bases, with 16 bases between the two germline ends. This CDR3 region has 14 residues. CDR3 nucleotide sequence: TGTGCCAGCAGTTCCCCCGGCTCAAAAGATGGCTACACCTTC. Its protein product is CASSSPGSKDGYTF.

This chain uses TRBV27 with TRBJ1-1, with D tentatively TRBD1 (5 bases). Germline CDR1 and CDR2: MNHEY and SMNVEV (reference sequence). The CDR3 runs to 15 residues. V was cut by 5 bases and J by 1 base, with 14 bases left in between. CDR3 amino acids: CASSRLTAQNTEAFF. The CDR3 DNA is TGTGCCAGCAGTCGGTTGACAGCCCAGAACACTGAAGCTTTCTTT.

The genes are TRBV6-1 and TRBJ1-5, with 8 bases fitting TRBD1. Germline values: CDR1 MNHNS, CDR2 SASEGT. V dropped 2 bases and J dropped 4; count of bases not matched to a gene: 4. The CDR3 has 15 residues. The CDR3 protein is CASSELDRGNQPQHF. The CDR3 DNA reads TGTGCCAGCAGTGAACTAGACAGGGGAAATCAGCCCCAGCATTTT.

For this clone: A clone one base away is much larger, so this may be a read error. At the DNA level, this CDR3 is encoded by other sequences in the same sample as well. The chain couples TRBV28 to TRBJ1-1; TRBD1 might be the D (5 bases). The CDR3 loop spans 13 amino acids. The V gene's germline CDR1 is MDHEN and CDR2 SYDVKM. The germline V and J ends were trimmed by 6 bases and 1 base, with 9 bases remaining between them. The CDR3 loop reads CASSRTGNTEAFF. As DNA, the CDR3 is TGTGCCAGCAGCCGCACAGGGAACACTGAAGCTTTCTTT.

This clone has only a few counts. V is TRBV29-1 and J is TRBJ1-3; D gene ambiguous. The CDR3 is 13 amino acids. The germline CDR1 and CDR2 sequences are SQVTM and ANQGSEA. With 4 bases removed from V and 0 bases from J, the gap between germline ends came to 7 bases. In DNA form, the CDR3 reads TGCAGCGTTGTGACCTCCTCTGGAAACACCATATATTTT. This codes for CSVVTSSGNTIYF.

The CDR3 region is CASRSYSNQPQHF. CDR3 DNA: TGTGCCAGCAGGTCTTATAGCAATCAGCCCCAGCATTTT. The chain employs TRBV6-5 and TRBJ1-5; D call uncertain. CDR1 MNHEY and CDR2 SVGAGI come from the germline V gene. This CDR3 region has 13 residues. The ends were cut back, 6 bases at V and 0 bases at J, with 6 bases in the middle.

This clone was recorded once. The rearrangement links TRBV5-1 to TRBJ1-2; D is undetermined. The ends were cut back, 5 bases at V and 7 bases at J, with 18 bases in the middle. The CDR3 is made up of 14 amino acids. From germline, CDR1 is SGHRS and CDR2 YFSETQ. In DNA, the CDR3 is TGCGCCAGCAGTTTAGACCCTAACACGGGTGGCTACACCTTC. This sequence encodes CASSLDPNTGGYTF.

The CDR3 protein is CASSFGSNTGELFF. The DNA of the CDR3 is TGTGCCAGCAGCTTTGGATCGAACACCGGGGAGCTGTTTTTT. This chain connects TRBV5-4 to TRBJ2-2; D uncertain. Germline loops: CDR1 SGHNT, CDR2 YYREEE (reference sequence). Trimming removed 2 bases from V and 0 bases from J, with 5 bases in between. The length of the CDR3 is 14 residues.

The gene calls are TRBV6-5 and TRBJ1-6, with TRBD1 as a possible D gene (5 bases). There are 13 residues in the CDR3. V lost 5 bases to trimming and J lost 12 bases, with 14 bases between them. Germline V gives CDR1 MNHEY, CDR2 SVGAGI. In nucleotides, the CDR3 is TGTGCCAGCAGTAGCACAGGCGATGGACCCCTCCACTTT. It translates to CASSSTGDGPLHF.

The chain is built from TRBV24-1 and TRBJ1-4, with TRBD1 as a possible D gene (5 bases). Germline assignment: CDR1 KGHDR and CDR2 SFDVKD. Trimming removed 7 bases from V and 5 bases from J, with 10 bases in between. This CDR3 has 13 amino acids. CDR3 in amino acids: CATSQGPNEKLFF. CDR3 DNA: TGTGCCACCAGCCAGGGCCCCAATGAAAAACTGTTTTTT.

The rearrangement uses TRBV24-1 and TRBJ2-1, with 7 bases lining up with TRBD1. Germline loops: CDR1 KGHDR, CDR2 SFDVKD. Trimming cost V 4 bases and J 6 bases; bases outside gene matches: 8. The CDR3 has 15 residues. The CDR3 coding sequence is TGTGCCACCAGTGAGTTCGGCGACAGGGTCAATGAGCAGTTCTTC. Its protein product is CATSEFGDRVNEQFF.

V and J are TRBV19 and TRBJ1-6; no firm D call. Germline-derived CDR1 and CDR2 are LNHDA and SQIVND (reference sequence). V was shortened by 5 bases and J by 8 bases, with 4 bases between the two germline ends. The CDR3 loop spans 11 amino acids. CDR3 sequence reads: CASSGDSPLHF. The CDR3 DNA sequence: TGTGCCAGTAGTGGCGATTCACCCCTCCACTTT.

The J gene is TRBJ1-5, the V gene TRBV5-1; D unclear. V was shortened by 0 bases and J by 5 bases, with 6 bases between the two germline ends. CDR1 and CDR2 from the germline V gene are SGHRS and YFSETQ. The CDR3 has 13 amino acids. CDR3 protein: CASSLDGYQPQHF. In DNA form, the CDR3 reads TGCGCCAGCAGCTTGGATGGGTATCAGCCCCAGCATTTT.

The DNA for the CDR3 is TGTGCCAGCAGCCTCCCCGACAGTGATACGCAGTATTTT. As protein: CASSLPDSDTQYF. V gene TRBV5-4 combines with J gene TRBJ2-3, with D possibly TRBD1 on 5 matching bases. With 4 bases removed from V and 6 bases from J, the gap between germline ends came to 12 bases. CDR3 length equals 13 residues. Germline loops: CDR1 SGHNT, CDR2 YYREEE (reference sequence).

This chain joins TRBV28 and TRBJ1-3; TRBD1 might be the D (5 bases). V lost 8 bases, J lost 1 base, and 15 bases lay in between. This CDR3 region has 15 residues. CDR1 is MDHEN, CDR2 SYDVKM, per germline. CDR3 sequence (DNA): TGTGCCAGCGGGGCGTTAAAGGGATCTGGAAACACCATATATTTT. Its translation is CASGALKGSGNTIYF.

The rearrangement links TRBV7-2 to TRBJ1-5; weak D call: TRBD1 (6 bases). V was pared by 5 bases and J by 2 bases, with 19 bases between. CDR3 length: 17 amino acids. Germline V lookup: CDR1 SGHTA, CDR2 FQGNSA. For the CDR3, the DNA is TGTGCCAGCAGCCTCCTTTGGGGGGGGCTCGGCAATCAGCCCCAGCATTTT. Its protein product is CASSLLWGGLGNQPQHF.

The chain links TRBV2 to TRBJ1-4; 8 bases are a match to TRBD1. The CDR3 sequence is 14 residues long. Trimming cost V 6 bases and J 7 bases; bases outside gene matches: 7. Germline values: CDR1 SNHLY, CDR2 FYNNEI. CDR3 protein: CASRETGDSEKLFF. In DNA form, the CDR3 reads TGTGCCAGCAGAGAGACAGGGGATAGTGAAAAACTGTTTTTT.